The following is a T cell receptor (beta chain) sequence with its context. The data were taken from a study of cytomegalovirus exposure and HLA in healthy donors. Study at large: Drawn from HLA-typed donors, tens of millions of unique TCRs were held in an early data release.

PCR amplification relied on 60 Vbeta primers (plus 13 Jbeta primers). The repertoire was sequenced with immunoSEQ multiplex PCR; TCRdb's copy has only in-frame clones and lacks some. This table holds under 200,000 clones, roughly 74% found once. Per germline, CDR1 MDHEN and CDR2 SYDVKM. V shed 4 bases and J shed 8 bases, with 20 bases lying between them. The CDR3 is 16 residues long. This rearrangement joins TRBV28 to TRBJ1-4; D is ambiguous. The sample consisted of PBMCs. The clonotype originates from a young woman in good health and CMV-seropositive. This CDR3 is CASSSPGRGIREKLFF. CDR3 DNA sequence: TGTGCCAGCAGTTCCCCGGGCCGGGGTATACGAGAAAAACTGTTTTTT.